Listed below are T cell receptor beta chains from one sample, sequenced in a study of CD8 T cells in ankylosing spondylitis. TCRdb itself ran the 5' RACE reads through MiXCR, one entry per CDR3 protein. The sample carries approximately 140,000 distinct CDR3 sequences, about 42% recorded once. The material sequenced was synovial fluid, either unsorted or a sorted T cell fraction (not recorded which). The receptor set was obtained from a male donor with ankylosing spondylitis. Both conserved end residues are part of each CDR3. A D gene is named only where the DNA matches it firmly. Rows may omit the clone size; those that give it use once, few, many or a size class.

many	TRBV7-9	TRBJ2-1	.	TGTGCCAGCAGCTTAGGGCCTAGCGCTCAGCAAGAGCAGTTCTTC	CASSLGPSAQQEQFF
many	TRBV12-3/TRBV12-4	TRBJ2-3	.	TGTGCCACCGGAGACCGGACAGCCACAGATACGCAGTATTTT	CATGDRTATDTQYF
.	TRBV19	TRBJ2-6	.	TGTGCCCCCTCCCGGACAGCGAGCTCTGGGGCCAACGTCCTGACTTTC	CAPSRTASSGANVLTF
.	TRBV24-1	TRBJ1-5	.	TGTGCCACCGGTGGGTATAGCAATCAGCCCCAGCATTTT	CATGGYSNQPQHF
.	TRBV6-2/TRBV6-3	TRBJ2-3	TRBD2	TGTGCCAGCAGTTACGACGGGAGGGCCAGAGATACGCAGTATTTT	CASSYDGRARDTQYF
.	TRBV28	TRBJ1-1	.	TGTGCCAGCAGTTTGCCGACGAACACTGAAGCTTTCTTT	CASSLPTNTEAFF
.	TRBV5-1	TRBJ2-7	TRBD2	TGCGCCAGCAGCTTGGAGAATTGTCCAGCGGGGGCCTACGAGCAGTACTTC	CASSLENCPAGAYEQYF
few	TRBV5-1	TRBJ2-5	TRBD2	TGCGCCAGTACCACTAGCGGGAGTGAGACCCAGTACTTC	CASTTSGSETQYF
.	TRBV28	TRBJ2-5	.	TGTGCCAGCAGTTACAGGGCATCAGAGATCCAGTACTTC	CASSYRASEIQYF
few	TRBV4-1	TRBJ2-3	.	TGCGCCAGCAGCCAAGCACGGTGGGGTACCACAGATACGCAGTATTTT	CASSQARWGTTDTQYF
.	TRBV9	TRBJ2-2	TRBD1	TGTGCCAGCAGCGTCACAAAAGGACAGGGGAACACCGGGGAGCTGTTTTTT	CASSVTKGQGNTGELFF
few	TRBV12-3/TRBV12-4	TRBJ1-1	TRBD1	TGTGCCAGCAGCCGGACAGGGCTGAACACTGAAGCTTTCTTT	CASSRTGLNTEAFF
.	TRBV7-9	TRBJ2-5	.	TGTGCCAGCAGCGTAGCGCGGGAGACCCAGTACTTC	CASSVARETQYF
.	TRBV9	TRBJ2-1	TRBD2	TGTGCCAGCAGCGCGACTAGCGGGAGATGGAATGAGCAGTTCTTC	CASSATSGRWNEQFF
.	TRBV7-9	TRBJ1-6	.	TGTGCCAGCAGCCACGAGGGAGTGAGGAATTCACCCCTCCACTTT	CASSHEGVRNSPLHF
few	TRBV12-3/TRBV12-4	TRBJ2-1	TRBD2	TGTGCCAGCAGCACACTAGCGGGGGTCTCCAATGAGCAGTTCTTC	CASSTLAGVSNEQFF
.	TRBV11-2	TRBJ1-2	.	TGTGCCAGCAGCTTTGATCTATGGACAGCCAGGGCATATGGCTACACCTTC	CASSFDLWTARAYGYTF
.	TRBV28	TRBJ2-7	.	TGTGCCAGCAGGTTTGGTGACGACTACGAGCAGTACTTC	CASRFGDDYEQYF
.	TRBV11-2	TRBJ2-1	TRBD2	TGTGCCAGCAGCAAACTAGCGGGGGGCTCCTACAATGAGCAGTTCTTC	CASSKLAGGSYNEQFF
.	TRBV12-5	TRBJ1-1	.	TGTGCTAGTGGTTTGGCGCTGAACACTGAAGCTTTCTTT	CASGLALNTEAFF
.	TRBV7-9	TRBJ1-2	.	TGTGCCAGCAGCTTAGCGCACAGGCGCGGCTACACCTTC	CASSLAHRRGYTF
few	TRBV2	TRBJ2-2	TRBD1	TGTGCCAGCAGTGACCGGGACAGGGGTCCTCCTTTGAACACCGGGGAGCTGTTTTTT	CASSDRDRGPPLNTGELFF
.	TRBV2	TRBJ2-1	TRBD2	TGTGCCAGCGAGCCTAGCGGGAGAATGGGTGAGCAGTTCTTC	CASEPSGRMGEQFF
.	TRBV12-3/TRBV12-4	TRBJ2-7	.	TGTGCCAGCAGTTTCGGCGGCAGGCCCTACGAGCAGTACTTC	CASSFGGRPYEQYF
.	TRBV12-3/TRBV12-4	TRBJ2-1	TRBD2	TGTGCCAGCAGTACCGGACTAGCGGGACCCGGCTACAATGAGCAGTTCTTC	CASSTGLAGPGYNEQFF
many	TRBV5-1	TRBJ1-2	TRBD1	TGCGCCAGCAGCGTAGGACAGGGCACATATGGCTACACCTTC	CASSVGQGTYGYTF
.	TRBV24-1	TRBJ2-6	TRBD1	TGTGCCACCAGTGACCCTGCGGGACAGGACCCCTTCTCTGGGGCCAACGTCCTGACTTTC	CATSDPAGQDPFSGANVLTF
.	TRBV6-1	TRBJ1-1	TRBD1	TGTGCCAGCAGCCCGGGACAGGGGGCTATGAAGGCTTTCTTT	CASSPGQGAMKAFF
many	TRBV11-3	TRBJ1-1	.	TGTGCCAGCAGCTCCGGTGACACTGAAGCTTTCTTT	CASSSGDTEAFF
many	TRBV7-6	TRBJ2-5	TRBD2	TGTGCCAGCAGCCCCGAGGGGGGACTAGCGGGACAAGAGACCCAGTACTTC	CASSPEGGLAGQETQYF
.	TRBV6-1	TRBJ1-6	.	TGTGCCAGCAGTATGTCGGGGGGGAATTCACCCCTCCACTTT	CASSMSGGNSPLHF
.	TRBV12-3/TRBV12-4	TRBJ2-1	TRBD2	TGTGCCAGCAGGCGACTAGCGGGAGGGCCTAATGAGCAGTTCTTC	CASRRLAGGPNEQFF
few	TRBV2	TRBJ2-7	.	TGTGCCAGCAGTGATTCAGGGAACTCCTACGAGCAGTACTTC	CASSDSGNSYEQYF
once	TRBV6-1	TRBJ2-7	TRBD1	TGTGCCAGCAGAATTAGACAGGGTATTCCGACCTACGAGCAGTACTTC	CASRIRQGIPTYEQYF
.	TRBV7-2	TRBJ1-4	.	TGTGCCAGCAGCTCCCAGGGGAGGAAACTGTTTTTT	CASSSQGRKLFF
.	TRBV4-3	TRBJ2-2	.	TGCGCCAGCAGCCAATATAGCCGGCCCGGGGAGCTGTTTTTT	CASSQYSRPGELFF
few	TRBV20-1	TRBJ2-7	TRBD1	TGCAGTGCTAGACACCCAAGGACAGGGGACACCTACGAGCAGTACTTC	CSARHPRTGDTYEQYF
.	TRBV7-9	TRBJ1-4	.	TGTGCCAGCAGTGCGTTCGGGGAAAAACTGTTTTTT	CASSAFGEKLFF
few	TRBV10-3	TRBJ1-4	.	TGTGCCATCAGTGAGTCCATCCGCCCGGGTTATGAAAAACTGTTTTTT	CAISESIRPGYEKLFF
.	TRBV11-1	TRBJ1-5	TRBD1	TGTGCCAGCAGCATGGGACAGTCGGGGATATATAGCAATCAGCCCCAGCATTTT	CASSMGQSGIYSNQPQHF
.	TRBV3-1	TRBJ2-3	TRBD2	TGTGCCAGCAGCCAAGATAGGGCAGCGGGAGTTGGTACGCAGTATTTT	CASSQDRAAGVGTQYF
.	TRBV28	TRBJ1-5	.	TGTGCCAGCAGTTTAGGGACCCTATCAGCCCGGCATTTT	CASSLGTLSARHF
.	TRBV4-1	TRBJ2-7	.	TGCGCCAGCAGCCAAGTTTTTAAGGGCTACGAGCAGTACTTC	CASSQVFKGYEQYF
.	TRBV7-9	TRBJ2-1	.	TGTGCCAGCAGGCTTAGCCCATCAACCGACAATGAGCAGTTCTTC	CASRLSPSTDNEQFF
few	TRBV18	TRBJ2-7	.	TGTGCCAGCTCAGTACTAGCATCGAGTCTCGACGAGCAGTACTTC	CASSVLASSLDEQYF
.	TRBV4-2	TRBJ2-7	.	TGTGCCAGCAGCCAAGGACAGCCTTCCTACGAGCAGTACTTC	CASSQGQPSYEQYF
once	TRBV20-1	TRBJ2-3	.	TGCAGTGCCCGAAGGGGGGGGAACACAGATACGCAGTATTTT	CSARRGGNTDTQYF
many	TRBV12-3/TRBV12-4	TRBJ1-5	TRBD1	TGTGCCAGCAGTCCAGGGGGTGGAGGCGCGCCCCAGCATTTT	CASSPGGGGAPQHF
many	TRBV10-2	TRBJ1-2	.	TGCGCCAGCAGCCAACCACAGGTCTATGGCTACACCTTC	CASSQPQVYGYTF
few	TRBV28	TRBJ1-4	.	TGTGCCAGCAGCTTACGCCCTAGGGAGGGTTCTAATGAAAAACTGTTTTTT	CASSLRPREGSNEKLFF
few	TRBV20-1	TRBJ2-1	TRBD2	TGCAGTGCTCCGGGGACTAGTGGTAGTGAGCAGTTCTTC	CSAPGTSGSEQFF
few	TRBV4-2	TRBJ2-5	TRBD2	TGTGCCAGCAGCACTCAGCGGGGGGCCCCCCCCGAGGAGACCCAGTACTTC	CASSTQRGAPPEETQYF
few	TRBV6-5	TRBJ2-7	.	TGTGCCAGCAGTTACCGATATCAAACAGCCTCGGGTTACGAGCAGTACTTC	CASSYRYQTASGYEQYF
.	TRBV9	TRBJ2-1	.	TGTGCCAGCAGCGTAGGCCTAGACAGTTTGGATGAGCAGTTCTTC	CASSVGLDSLDEQFF
.	TRBV6-1	TRBJ2-2	TRBD2	TGTGCCAGCAGCCCGTGGGCTAGCGGGCCCCATTACAACACCGGGGAGCTGTTTTTT	CASSPWASGPHYNTGELFF
.	TRBV20-1	TRBJ2-7	.	TGCAGTGCTAGAGATCTTATTATCCGGGCCAGCACCTACGAGCAGTACTTC	CSARDLIIRASTYEQYF
many	TRBV30	TRBJ2-1	.	TGTGCCTGGAGTGTTAGCTTCGGGCAGCAGCAGTTCTTC	CAWSVSFGQQQFF
many	TRBV27	TRBJ1-2	.	TGTGCCGCCGGGGGGGGGGCTGCCTATGGCTACACCTTC	CAAGGGAAYGYTF
.	TRBV27	TRBJ2-1	TRBD2	TGTGCCAGCATACCCGGGACTAGCGGGAGGGGGGATGAGCAGTTCTTC	CASIPGTSGRGDEQFF
.	TRBV4-1	TRBJ2-7	TRBD2	TGCGCCAGCAGCCAAGATCGGGGGGTTCCCTACGAGCAGTACTTC	CASSQDRGVPYEQYF